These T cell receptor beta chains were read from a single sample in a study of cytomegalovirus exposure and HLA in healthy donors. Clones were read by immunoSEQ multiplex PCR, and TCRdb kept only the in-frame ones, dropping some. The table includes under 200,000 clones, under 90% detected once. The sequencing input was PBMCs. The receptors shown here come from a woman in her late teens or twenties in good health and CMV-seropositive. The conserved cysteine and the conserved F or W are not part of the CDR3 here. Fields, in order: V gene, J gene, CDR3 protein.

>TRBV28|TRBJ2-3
ASSQPGQISTDTQY
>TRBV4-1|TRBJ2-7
ASSGGTGAYEQY
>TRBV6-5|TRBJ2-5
ASSYSTSGYQETQY
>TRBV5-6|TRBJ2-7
ASSSSGGSYEQY
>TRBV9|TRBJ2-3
ASSATSFSSTDTQY
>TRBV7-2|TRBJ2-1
ASSPTAVPSYNEQF
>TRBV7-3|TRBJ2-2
ASSLTGQGVGELF
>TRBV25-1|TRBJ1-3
ASSGRANSGNTIY
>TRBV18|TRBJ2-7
ASSPGGRGTYEQY
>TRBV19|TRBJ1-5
ASSDDRGRGNQPQH
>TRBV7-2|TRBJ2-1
ASSLNTGYNEQF
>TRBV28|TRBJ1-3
ASSLSGGLSGNTIY
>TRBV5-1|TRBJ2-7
ASSVLGPGQGAYEQY
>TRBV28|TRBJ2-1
ASRDTQGGEQF
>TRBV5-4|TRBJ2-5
ASSLGGQETQY
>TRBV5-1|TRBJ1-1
ASSFGTGNTEAF
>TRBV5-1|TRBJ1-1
ASSLQGDTEAF
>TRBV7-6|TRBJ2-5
ASSLGLQGGETQY
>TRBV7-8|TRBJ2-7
ASSPLRVAGPELY
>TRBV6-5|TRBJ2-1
ASSYSREWYNEQF
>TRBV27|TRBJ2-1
ASRRASGHEQF
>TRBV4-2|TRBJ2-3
ASSPTGTGDTDTQY
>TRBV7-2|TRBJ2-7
ASSSGLAASYEQY
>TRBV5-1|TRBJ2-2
ASSLEASGRLNTGELF
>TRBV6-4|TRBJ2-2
ASSDSTGPGELF
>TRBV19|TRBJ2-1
ASSPRTSSSSYNEQF
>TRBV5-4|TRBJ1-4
ASSPDRGVEKLF
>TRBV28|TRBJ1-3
ASSSTGYGNTIY
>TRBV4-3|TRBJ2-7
ASSRRLAGPYEQY
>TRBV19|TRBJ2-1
ASSIVGPRPGSYNEQF
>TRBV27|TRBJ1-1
ASSQTEKNFEAF
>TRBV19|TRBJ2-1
ASSREGLNNEQF
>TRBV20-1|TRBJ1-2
SAQAGYGYT
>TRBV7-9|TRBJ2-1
ASRGLAGGEEQF
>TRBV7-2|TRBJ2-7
ASSSHRIDYSYEQY